Each of the 10 T cell receptor beta chains below was sequenced from the same sample in a study of follicular helper T cells after annual influenza vaccination. Produced via immunoSEQ multiplex PCR; TCRdb's table is partial and in-frame only. Of about 7,800 clones in the sample, roughly 80% were seen once. Documented time point: 2014-2015 season, 7 days after vaccination. Here the sequenced sample was CXCR5+ CD38- circulating T follicular helper cells from blood, taken 7 days after influenza vaccination. Indicated subset: circulating Tfh, non-naive CD4+CXCR5+PD-1+ (ICOS+CD38+ or ICOS-CD38-). These receptors all stem from an adult who received the influenza vaccine.

This rearrangement joins TRBV28 to TRBJ1-1, with a weak D call TRBD1 (5 bases). Trimming stripped 3 bases from V and 6 bases from J, with 11 bases between. This CDR3 comprises 13 residues. Germline V lookup: CDR1 MDHEN, CDR2 SYDVKM. The CDR3 sequence: CASSFPGMAEAFF. The CDR3 DNA reads TGTGCCAGCAGTTTTCCAGGGATGGCTGAAGCTTTCTTT.

This chain links TRBV4-3 with TRBJ2-2; D tentatively reads TRBD1 or TRBD2 (6 bases each). With 0 bases removed from V and 1 base from J, the gap between germline ends came to 12 bases. The CDR3 loop spans 17 amino acids. The germline gives CDR1 LGHNA, CDR2 YSLEER. CDR3 loop: CASSQEVGGLNTGELFF. The CDR3 nucleotides are TGCGCCAGCAGCCAAGAGGTTGGGGGGCTGAACACCGGGGAGCTGTTTTTT.

The rearrangement joins TRBV6-1 to TRBJ1-1; D remains ambiguous. V lost 4 bases to trimming and J lost 4 bases, with 13 bases between them. The germline V gene encodes CDR1 MNHNS and CDR2 SASEGT. This CDR3 has 14 amino acids. The CDR3 bases are TGTGCCAGCAGTGCTAGCTGGTCGGGCACTGAAGCTTTCTTT. It translates to CASSASWSGTEAFF.

This rearrangement joins TRBV7-8 to TRBJ2-3; D gene uncertain. The CDR3 consists of 16 residues. CDR1 SGHVS and CDR2 FQNEAQ come from the germline V gene. With 7 bases removed from V and 1 base from J, the gap between germline ends came to 18 bases. CDR3 nucleotides: TGTGCCAGCACCATTAGGACGGTCAGCCGCACAGATACGCAGTATTTT. Its translation: CASTIRTVSRTDTQYF.

V usage is TRBV28 and J usage is TRBJ1-2; no reliable D call. This CDR3 region has 14 residues. Per germline, CDR1 MDHEN and CDR2 SYDVKM. V was cut by 6 bases and J by 4 bases, with 15 bases left in between. CDR3 residues: CASRNSRGGYGYTF. In nucleotides, the CDR3 is TGTGCCAGCAGGAATTCAAGAGGAGGCTATGGCTACACCTTC.

This clone was recorded only once. The chain combines TRBV28 with TRBJ2-5; TRBD2 matches 12 bases. The CDR3 runs to 15 residues. The germline CDR1 and CDR2 sequences are MDHEN and SYDVKM. V lost 3 bases, J lost 2 bases, and 1 base stayed unmatched. In nucleotides, the CDR3 is TGTGCCAGCAGTTTGACTAGCGGGGGACAAGAGACCCAGTACTTC. As protein: CASSLTSGGQETQYF.

The rearrangement joins TRBV4-3 to TRBJ1-1; TRBD1 agrees at 7 bases. From germline, CDR1 is LGHNA and CDR2 YSLEER. The CDR3 has 13 residues. Losses at the gene ends were 5 bases for V and 8 bases for J; bases not matched to a gene: 8. CDR3 region: CASSANRGREAFF. The CDR3 DNA reads TGCGCCAGCAGCGCAAACAGGGGTCGGGAAGCTTTCTTT.

V usage is TRBV18 and J usage is TRBJ1-1, with 7 bases matching TRBD1. V was pared by 5 bases and J by 10 bases, with 4 bases of the junction left unmatched. Germline V lookup: CDR1 KGHSH, CDR2 LQKENI. The CDR3 has 11 residues. The DNA for the CDR3 is TGTGCCAGCTCAGAACAGGGGACAGCTTTCTTT. As protein: CASSEQGTAFF.

J is TRBJ2-2 and V is TRBV14; no reliable D call. The CDR3 is made up of 14 amino acids. The V end was cut by 2 bases, the J end by 5 bases, with 9 bases between. The germline V gene has CDR1 SGHDN and CDR2 FVKESK. The CDR3 loop reads CASSQQTITGELFF. CDR3 DNA sequence: TGTGCCAGCAGCCAACAGACAATTACCGGGGAGCTGTTTTTT.

This chain links TRBV30 with TRBJ2-1, with D tentatively TRBD2 (5 bases). Germline CDR1 and CDR2: GTSNPN and SVGIG (reference sequence). This CDR3 contains 12 residues. V was clipped by 0 bases and J by 10 bases, with 10 bases between them. The CDR3 bases are TGTGCCTGGAGTGTACGCGAGGGAGAGCAGTTCTTC. Translated: CAWSVREGEQFF.